This T cell receptor beta chain emerged from a study of T cell clonotyping in hematopoietic cell transplantation. Whole-study context: Pretransplant recipient samples were taken after cytoreduction.

TCRdb's copy holds only in-frame clones and misses some; the assay was immunoSEQ multiplex PCR. In the table there are about 5,900 clones, more than 75% of which are singletons. Overall study findings and caveats: At the given depth, recipient repertoires were over 95% de novo clonotypes. Pathologically expanded recipient clonotypes increased progressively from day 30 to day 180 as diversity fell.

Time point denoted: recipient sample about 28 days before transplant, after cytoreduction. Blood collection times were about day -28 and days 30, 100, 180 posttransplant. A remark on this clone: No antigen is known for it.

Germline lookup yields CDR1 SGHNT and CDR2 YENEEA. The V end lost 5 bases, the J end lost 6 bases, and 17 bases lay between the germline ends. The CDR3 has 15 amino acids. The gene calls are TRBV11-3 and TRBJ2-1; D perhaps matches TRBD1 (6 bases). This clonotype was obtained from a woman in her 50s with acute myeloid leukemia. Some clones in this sample may be carry-over from other donors' samples. The input for sequencing was peripheral blood mononuclear cells, taken before stem cell transplant. CDR3 sequence (DNA): TGTGCCAGCAGCCACAGGGCTAAAGGGTCCAATGAGCAGTTCTTC. Residues: CASSHRAKGSNEQFF.